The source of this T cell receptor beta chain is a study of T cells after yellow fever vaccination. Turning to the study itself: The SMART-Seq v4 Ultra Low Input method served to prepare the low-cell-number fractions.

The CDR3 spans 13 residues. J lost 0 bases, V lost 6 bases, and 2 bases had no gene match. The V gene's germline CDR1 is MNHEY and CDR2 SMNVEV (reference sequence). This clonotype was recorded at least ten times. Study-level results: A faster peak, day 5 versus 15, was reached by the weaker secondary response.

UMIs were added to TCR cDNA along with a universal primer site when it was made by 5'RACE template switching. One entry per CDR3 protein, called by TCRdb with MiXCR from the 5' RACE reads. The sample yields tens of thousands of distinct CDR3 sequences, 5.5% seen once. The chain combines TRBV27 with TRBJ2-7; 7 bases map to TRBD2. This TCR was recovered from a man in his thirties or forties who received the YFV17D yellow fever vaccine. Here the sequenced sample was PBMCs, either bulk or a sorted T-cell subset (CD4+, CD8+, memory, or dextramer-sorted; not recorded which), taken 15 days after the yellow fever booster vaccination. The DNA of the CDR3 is TGTGCCAGCAGCCGGACTAGCTCCTACGAGCAGTACTTC. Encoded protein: CASSRTSSYEQYF.